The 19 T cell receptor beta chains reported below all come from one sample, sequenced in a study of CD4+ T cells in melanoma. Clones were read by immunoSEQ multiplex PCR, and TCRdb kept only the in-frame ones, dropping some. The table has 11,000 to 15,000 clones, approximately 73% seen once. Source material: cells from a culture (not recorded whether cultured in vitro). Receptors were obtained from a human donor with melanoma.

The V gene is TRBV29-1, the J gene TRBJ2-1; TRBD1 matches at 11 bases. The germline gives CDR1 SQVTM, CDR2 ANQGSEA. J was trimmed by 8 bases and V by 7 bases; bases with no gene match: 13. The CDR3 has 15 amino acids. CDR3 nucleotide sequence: TGCAGCGGATTCTGGTTGGACAGGGGGCAGGATGAGCAGTTCTTC. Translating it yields CSGFWLDRGQDEQFF.

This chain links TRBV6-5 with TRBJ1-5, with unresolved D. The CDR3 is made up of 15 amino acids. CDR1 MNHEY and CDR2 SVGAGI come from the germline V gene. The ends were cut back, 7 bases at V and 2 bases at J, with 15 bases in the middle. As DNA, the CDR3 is TGTGCCAGCATCGACGAGGGTTCGGGCAATCAGCCCCAGCATTTT. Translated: CASIDEGSGNQPQHF.

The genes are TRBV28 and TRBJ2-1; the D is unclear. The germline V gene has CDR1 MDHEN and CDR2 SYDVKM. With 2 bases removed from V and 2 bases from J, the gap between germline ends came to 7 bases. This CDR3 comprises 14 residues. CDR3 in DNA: TGTGCCAGCAGTTTAGGCAAGCCCTACAATGAGCAGTTCTTC. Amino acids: CASSLGKPYNEQFF.

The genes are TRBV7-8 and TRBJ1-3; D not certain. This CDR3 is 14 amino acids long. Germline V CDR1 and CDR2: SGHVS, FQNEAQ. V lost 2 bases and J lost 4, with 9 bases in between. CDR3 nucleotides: TGTGCCAGCAGCTTATCGGGGTTAGGAAACACCATATATTTT. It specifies CASSLSGLGNTIYF.

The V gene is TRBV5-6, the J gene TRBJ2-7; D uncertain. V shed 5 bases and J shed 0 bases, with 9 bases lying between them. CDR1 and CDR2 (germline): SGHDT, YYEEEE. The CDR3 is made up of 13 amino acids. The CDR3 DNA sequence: TGTGCCAGCAGTCCCGGACCCTCCTACGAGCAGTACTTC. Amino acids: CASSPGPSYEQYF.

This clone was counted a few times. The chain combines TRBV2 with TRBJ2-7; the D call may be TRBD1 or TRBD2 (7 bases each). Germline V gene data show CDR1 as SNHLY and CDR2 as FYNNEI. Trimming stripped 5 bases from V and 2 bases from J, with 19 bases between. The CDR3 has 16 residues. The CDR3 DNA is TGTGCCAGCAGTAGCGCCGGGACAGCGGGGCCCTACGAGCAGTACTTC. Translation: CASSSAGTAGPYEQYF.

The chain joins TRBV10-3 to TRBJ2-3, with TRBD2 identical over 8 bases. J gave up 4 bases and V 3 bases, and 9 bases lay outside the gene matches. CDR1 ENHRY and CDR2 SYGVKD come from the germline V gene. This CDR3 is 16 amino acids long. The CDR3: CAISEFGGGPSDTQYF. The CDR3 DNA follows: TGTGCCATCAGTGAATTCGGGGGGGGGCCCTCAGATACGCAGTATTTT.

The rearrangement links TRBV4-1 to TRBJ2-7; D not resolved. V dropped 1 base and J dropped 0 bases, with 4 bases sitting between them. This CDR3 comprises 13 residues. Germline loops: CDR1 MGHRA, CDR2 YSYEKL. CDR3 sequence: CASSQAGSYEQYF. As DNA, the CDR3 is TGCGCCAGCAGCCAAGCCGGCTCCTACGAGCAGTACTTC.

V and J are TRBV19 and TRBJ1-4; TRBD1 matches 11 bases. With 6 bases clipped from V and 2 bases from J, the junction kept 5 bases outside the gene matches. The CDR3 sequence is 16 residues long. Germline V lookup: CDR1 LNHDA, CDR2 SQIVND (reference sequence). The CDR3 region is CASRQRDRGTNEKLFF. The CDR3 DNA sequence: TGTGCCAGTAGGCAACGGGACAGGGGGACTAATGAAAAACTGTTTTTT. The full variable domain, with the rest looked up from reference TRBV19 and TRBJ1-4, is DGGITQSPKYLFRKEGQNVTLSCEQNLNHDAMYWYRQDPGQGLRLIYYSQIVNDFQKGDIAEGYSVSREKKESFPLTVTSAQKNPTAFYLCASRQRDRGTNEKLFFGSGTQLSVL.

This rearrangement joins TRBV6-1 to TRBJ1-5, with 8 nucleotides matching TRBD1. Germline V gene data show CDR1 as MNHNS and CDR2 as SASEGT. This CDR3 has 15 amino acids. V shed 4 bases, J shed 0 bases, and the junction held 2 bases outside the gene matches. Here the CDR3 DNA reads TGTGCCAGCAGTGTGGGACAGGTTAGCAATCAGCCCCAGCATTTT. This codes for CASSVGQVSNQPQHF.

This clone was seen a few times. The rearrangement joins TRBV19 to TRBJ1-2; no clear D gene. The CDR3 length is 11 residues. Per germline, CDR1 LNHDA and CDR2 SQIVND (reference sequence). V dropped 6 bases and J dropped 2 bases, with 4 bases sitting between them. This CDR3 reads CASRQNYGYTF. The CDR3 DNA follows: TGTGCCAGTAGGCAGAACTATGGCTACACCTTC.

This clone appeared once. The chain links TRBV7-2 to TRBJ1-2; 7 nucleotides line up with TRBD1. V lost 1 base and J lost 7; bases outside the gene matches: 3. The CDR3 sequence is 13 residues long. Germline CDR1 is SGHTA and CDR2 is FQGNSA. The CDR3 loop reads CASSLGRGVGYTF. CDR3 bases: TGTGCCAGCAGCTTAGGCAGGGGGGTTGGCTACACCTTC.

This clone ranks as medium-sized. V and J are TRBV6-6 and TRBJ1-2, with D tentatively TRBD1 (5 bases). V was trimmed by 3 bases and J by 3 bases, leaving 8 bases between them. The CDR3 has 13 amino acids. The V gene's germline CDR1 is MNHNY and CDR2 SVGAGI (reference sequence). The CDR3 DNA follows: TGTGCCAGCAGTTATCAGGGTGACTATGGCTACACCTTC. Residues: CASSYQGDYGYTF.

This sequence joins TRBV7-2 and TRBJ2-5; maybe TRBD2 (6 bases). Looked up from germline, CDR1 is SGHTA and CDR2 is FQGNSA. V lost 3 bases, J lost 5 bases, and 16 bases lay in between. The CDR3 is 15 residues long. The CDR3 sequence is CASSFGGARRETQYF. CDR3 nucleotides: TGTGCCAGCAGCTTTGGCGGGGCCCGGCGGGAGACCCAGTACTTC.

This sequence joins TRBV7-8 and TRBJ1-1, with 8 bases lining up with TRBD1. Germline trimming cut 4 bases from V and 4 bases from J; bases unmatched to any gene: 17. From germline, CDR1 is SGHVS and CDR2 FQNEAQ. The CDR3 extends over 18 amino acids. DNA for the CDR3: TGTGCCAGCAGCTCCTGGGGGGGCAGGGGGCGATTTAGCACTGAAGCTTTCTTT. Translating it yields CASSSWGGRGRFSTEAFF.

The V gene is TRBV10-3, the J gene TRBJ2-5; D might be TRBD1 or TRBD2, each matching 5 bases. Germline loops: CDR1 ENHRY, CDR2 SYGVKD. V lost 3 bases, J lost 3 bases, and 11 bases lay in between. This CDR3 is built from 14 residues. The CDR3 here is CAISERGAEETQYF. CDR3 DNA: TGTGCCATCAGTGAACGAGGGGCAGAAGAGACCCAGTACTTC.

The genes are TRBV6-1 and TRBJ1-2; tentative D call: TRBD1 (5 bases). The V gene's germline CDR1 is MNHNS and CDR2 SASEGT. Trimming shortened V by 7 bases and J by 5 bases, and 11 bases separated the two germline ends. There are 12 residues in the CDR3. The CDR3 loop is CASTTARYGYTF. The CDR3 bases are TGTGCCAGCACGACAGCCCGGTATGGCTACACCTTC.

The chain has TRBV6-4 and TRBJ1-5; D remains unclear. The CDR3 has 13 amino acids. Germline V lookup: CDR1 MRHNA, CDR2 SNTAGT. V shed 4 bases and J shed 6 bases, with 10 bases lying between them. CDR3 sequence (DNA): TGTGCCAGCAGTGCCGGCGAGGGTCAGCCCCAGCATTTT. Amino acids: CASSAGEGQPQHF.

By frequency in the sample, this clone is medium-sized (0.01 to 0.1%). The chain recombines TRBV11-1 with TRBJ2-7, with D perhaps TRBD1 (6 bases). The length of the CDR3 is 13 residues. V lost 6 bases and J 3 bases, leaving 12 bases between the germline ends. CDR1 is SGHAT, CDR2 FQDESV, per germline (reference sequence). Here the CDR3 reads CASRKDRNYEQYF. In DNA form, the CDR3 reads TGTGCCAGCAGGAAAGACAGGAACTACGAGCAGTACTTC.